The present T cell receptor beta chain was sequenced within a study of response to subunit inactivated influenza vaccine. TCRdb processed the RT-PCR reads anew with MiXCR; each CDR3 protein has one entry. The sample includes approximately 700,000 distinct CDR3 sequences, approximately 15% of them seen just once. This CDR3 is built from 12 residues. V lost 7 bases and J lost 4; bases outside the gene matches: 6. Germline CDR1 is SQVTM and CDR2 is ANQGSEA. This clonotype appeared a few times. The antigen is unknown. Findings of the study overall: Only a handful of new T cells, the authors suggested, are recruited with each seasonal influenza vaccination.

Sequencing was performed on PBMCs from blood, taken about 13 days after vaccination. The origin of this receptor is a man aged 50 to 59 who received an inactivated influenza vaccine. This chain links TRBV29-1 with TRBJ1-2; 7 bases line up with TRBD1. DNA for the CDR3: TGCAGCGCCAGGGGGGGTGGCTATGGCTACACCTTC. Translated: CSARGGGYGYTF.